The rows below give T cell receptor beta chains drawn from one sample of a study of Graves' ophthalmopathy and Graves' hyperthyroidism. TCRdb re-called the multiplex PCR reads with MiXCR, one entry per CDR3 protein. This table has roughly 500,000 distinct CDR3 sequences, approximately 15% appearing once. Sequenced material: blood. The receptor source for this set is a woman under 40 with Graves' ophthalmopathy. CDR3s include the opening cysteine and the closing phenylalanine or tryptophan. D genes are given only for firm matches. Size is stated for part of the rows, as once, few or many counts, or as a class when the clone is expanded.

CASSYSTGPTGTGELFF TGTGCCAGCAGTTACTCAACGGGGCCGACGGGCACCGGGGAGCTGTTTTTT TRBV6-5 NA TRBJ2-2 many
CSASSLLAGGSYEQYF TGCAGTGCTAGTTCGCTACTAGCGGGTGGATCCTACGAGCAGTACTTC TRBV20-1 TRBD2 TRBJ2-7 many
CASFSGTSQETQYF TGTGCCAGCTTTTCCGGGACTAGCCAAGAGACCCAGTACTTC TRBV6-1 TRBD2 TRBJ2-5 NA
CASSPAGDRGIAFF TGTGCCAGCAGCCCCGCCGGGGACAGGGGCATAGCTTTCTTT TRBV7-8 TRBD1 TRBJ1-1 many
CASTFAGGETQYF TGTGCCAGCACCTTTGCGGGTGGGGAGACCCAGTACTTC TRBV11-1 NA TRBJ2-5 many
CASSPDLGGYYGYTF TGTGCCAGCAGTCCTGACTTGGGGGGGTACTATGGCTACACCTTC TRBV12-3/TRBV12-4 NA TRBJ1-2 many
CASRLGQGKGTPLHF TGTGCCAGCAGGCTAGGGCAGGGGAAGGGGACACCCCTCCACTTT TRBV28 NA TRBJ1-6 NA
CAIRRQQNTEAFF TGTGCCATCAGGCGGCAACAGAACACTGAAGCTTTCTTT TRBV10-3 NA TRBJ1-1 NA
CASSLTTGLSEAFF TGTGCCAGCAGCTTGACGACAGGGCTCTCTGAAGCTTTCTTT TRBV5-6 TRBD1 TRBJ1-1 NA
CASSSAVRDSPLHF TGTGCCAGCAGCTCAGCCGTCCGGGATTCACCCCTCCACTTT TRBV9 NA TRBJ1-6 many
CASSLDPGQGFYTF TGTGCCAGCAGCTTGGACCCGGGACAGGGGTTCTACACCTTC TRBV5-5 TRBD1 TRBJ1-2 many
CASSHPAGGPDNSSLHF TGTGCCAGCAGTCACCCCGCAGGGGGCCCTGATAATTCATCCCTCCACTTT TRBV6-2/TRBV6-3 TRBD1 TRBJ1-6 NA
CASSTVDTEAFF TGTGCCAGCAGCACCGTGGACACTGAAGCTTTCTTT TRBV12-3/TRBV12-4 NA TRBJ1-1 many
CASSDPTSGRFVLTF TGTGCCAGCAGTGACCCAACTAGCGGGAGGTTCGTCCTGACTTTC TRBV6-1 TRBD2 TRBJ2-6 few
CASSSQFYGYTF TGTGCCAGCAGTTCTCAGTTCTATGGCTACACCTTC TRBV12-3/TRBV12-4 NA TRBJ1-2 many
CSARDGRGGLETQYF TGCAGTGCTAGAGATGGGCGGGGGGGCCTGGAGACCCAGTACTTC TRBV20-1 TRBD2 TRBJ2-5 NA
CASSLGKRGGMDPYEQYF TGTGCCAGCAGCTTAGGGAAGAGGGGAGGGATGGATCCCTACGAGCAGTACTTC TRBV11-2 TRBD2 TRBJ2-7 many
CASSFRDRGIKYF TGTGCCAGCAGCTTTAGGGACAGGGGCATTAAGTACTTC TRBV7-8 TRBD1 TRBJ2-4 NA
CASRGQGANTEAFF TGCGCCAGCAGGGGACAGGGGGCGAACACTGAAGCTTTCTTT TRBV5-1 TRBD1 TRBJ1-1 many
CASSSAGLEAFF TGTGCCAGCAGTTCGGCCGGCCTTGAAGCTTTCTTT TRBV27 NA TRBJ1-1 many
CASSLAAGKRTGELFF TGTGCCAGCAGTTTGGCGGCAGGGAAACGAACCGGGGAGCTGTTTTTT TRBV12-3/TRBV12-4 NA TRBJ2-2 many
CASSGDRASTYEQYF TGCGCCAGCAGCGGGGACAGGGCAAGCACCTACGAGCAGTACTTC TRBV5-1 TRBD1 TRBJ2-7 many
CASSDGVRNQPQHF TGTGCCAGCAGTGACGGAGTTCGGAATCAGCCCCAGCATTTT TRBV6-1 NA TRBJ1-5 NA
CASSPETGGTTEAFF TGTGCCAGCAGTCCGGAGACAGGGGGCACCACTGAAGCTTTCTTT TRBV12-3/TRBV12-4 TRBD1 TRBJ1-1 many
CASSVTANQPQHF TGTGCCAGCAGTGTTACGGCAAATCAGCCCCAGCATTTT TRBV6-4 NA TRBJ1-5 many
CAGGIDTEAFF TGTGCCGGGGGGATTGACACTGAAGCTTTCTTT TRBV2 NA TRBJ1-1 many
CASSRGPEKNIQYF TGTGCCAGCAGTCGGGGGCCAGAGAAAAACATTCAGTACTTC TRBV27 NA TRBJ2-4 NA
CASSYAAGEYGYTF TGTGCCAGCAGTTACGCGGCAGGAGAGTATGGCTACACCTTC TRBV6-5 NA TRBJ1-2 NA
CASSLYVREVRGAGELFF TGTGCCAGCAGCTTATATGTCAGGGAGGTTCGGGGAGCCGGGGAGCTGTTTTTT TRBV7-8 NA TRBJ2-2 many
CASSQAGTGRGNQPQHF TGCGCCAGCAGCCAGGCCGGGACAGGGAGGGGCAATCAGCCCCAGCATTTT TRBV4-1 TRBD1 TRBJ1-5 many
CSAPTSALGETQYF TGCAGTGCGCCTACTAGCGCCCTTGGGGAGACCCAGTACTTC TRBV20-1 TRBD2 TRBJ2-5 many
CASSPSLQGDSPLHF TGTGCCAGCAGTCCAAGCTTACAGGGGGATTCACCCCTCCACTTT TRBV9 TRBD1 TRBJ1-6 many
CASSEDWGTEAFF TGTGCCAGCAGTGAAGACTGGGGAACTGAAGCTTTCTTT TRBV2 NA TRBJ1-1 NA